These 27 T cell receptor beta chains were all obtained from the same sample, sequenced in a study of shared clonotypes between healthy human individuals. Method: immunoSEQ multiplex PCR; TCRdb's copy keeps in-frame clones and lacks some. This sample has some 1,400,000 clones, with approximately 97% found just once. The sequenced sample consisted of naive CD4+ T cells sorted from blood. The subset: CD45RA+ positively selected. The source is a man aged 30 to 39 in good health.

V gene TRBV11-3 combines with J gene TRBJ1-5; possibly TRBD1 for D (5 bases). The CDR3 is 16 amino acids. CDR1 is SGHNT, CDR2 YENEEA, per germline. Trimming removed 5 bases at V and 4 bases at J, with 18 bases between. The CDR3 nucleotides read TGTGCCAGCAGCCAAATCAGCGGGACTTCAAATCAGCCCCAGCATTTT. Translated, it gives CASSQISGTSNQPQHF.

This clone was seen only once. The rearrangement uses TRBV28 and TRBJ2-7; 12 bases line up with TRBD2. V dropped 8 bases and J dropped 5; count of bases not matched to a gene: 10. Germline CDR1 is MDHEN and CDR2 is SYDVKM. CDR3 size: 15 residues. CDR3 sequence: CASGGFRLAGDEQYF. In nucleotides, the CDR3 is TGTGCCAGCGGGGGGTTCCGACTAGCGGGAGACGAGCAGTACTTC.

The chain uses TRBV6-1 and TRBJ2-4, with 9 bases aligning to TRBD1. This CDR3 is 16 amino acids long. Per the germline V gene, CDR1 is MNHNS and CDR2 is SASEGT. Trimming removed 3 bases from V and 2 bases from J; junction bases left unmatched: 5. As DNA, the CDR3 is TGTGCCAGCAGTGATCGACAGGGGGAGTCCAAAAACATTCAGTACTTC. Protein sequence: CASSDRQGESKNIQYF.

The CDR3 reads CASSPPKDYGYTF. The CDR3 region has the DNA TGTGCCAGCTCACCACCAAAAGACTATGGCTACACCTTC. V and J are TRBV18 and TRBJ1-2; no definite D call. The length of the CDR3 is 13 residues. Deletions cut 0 bases from V and 3 bases from J, with 5 bases between. Germline-derived CDR1 and CDR2 are KGHSH and LQKENI.

This rearrangement joins TRBV6-1 to TRBJ1-1; maybe TRBD1 (6 bases). Per the germline V gene, CDR1 is MNHNS and CDR2 is SASEGT. This CDR3 is built from 14 residues. V lost 7 bases and J 5 bases, leaving 17 bases between the germline ends. In DNA, the CDR3 is TGTGCCAGCAAATTATCAGGGGTAGGGACTGAAGCTTTCTTT. Residues: CASKLSGVGTEAFF.

The chain uses TRBV5-6 and TRBJ2-7; D possibly corresponds to TRBD2 (6 bases). Germline assignment: CDR1 SGHDT and CDR2 YYEEEE. The CDR3 runs 19 residues. V gave up 3 bases and J gave up 0 bases, with 25 bases separating them. CDR3 DNA sequence: TGTGCCAGCAGCTCTTTTGGGGCGGAGGGCCGCCTTGGCTCCTACGAGCAGTACTTC. As protein: CASSSFGAEGRLGSYEQYF.

V and J are TRBV13 and TRBJ2-1; no clear D. The germline V gene encodes CDR1 PRHDT and CDR2 FYEKMQ (reference sequence). With 2 bases removed from V and 8 bases from J, the gap between germline ends came to 4 bases. This CDR3 has 11 residues. CDR3 nucleotides: TGTGCCAGCAGCTTACTCCATGAGCAGTTCTTC. Translated: CASSLLHEQFF.

The chain is built from TRBV28 and TRBJ2-1; D is unresolved. The CDR3 contains 11 residues. Germline values: CDR1 MDHEN, CDR2 SYDVKM. Trimming cost V 6 bases and J 8 bases, with 8 bases left between them. The CDR3 reads CASSGPDEQFF. CDR3 nucleotides: TGTGCCAGCAGCGGCCCTGATGAGCAGTTCTTC.

This clone was seen a single time. At the DNA level, this CDR3 is encoded by other sequences in the same sample as well. The rearrangement joins TRBV5-4 to TRBJ2-5, with D possibly called TRBD1 or TRBD2 (5 bases each). The CDR3 has 11 amino acids. The germline gives CDR1 SGHNT, CDR2 YYREEE (reference sequence). Trimming removed 5 bases from V and 5 bases from J, with 7 bases in between. The DNA of the CDR3 is TGTGCCAGCAGGAGGGGCGAGACCCAGTACTTC. Translation: CASRRGETQYF.

The J gene is TRBJ2-5, the V gene TRBV5-6, with 8 bases fitting TRBD2. The CDR3 has 15 amino acids. Germline CDR1 is SGHDT and CDR2 is YYEEEE. Trimming took 0 bases from V and 7 from J; bases not matched to a gene: 8. The CDR3 spells CASSLAVSGIATQYF. CDR3 DNA sequence: TGTGCCAGCAGCTTGGCCGTTAGCGGGATTGCGACCCAGTACTTC. Looking up the rest from reference TRBV5-6 and TRBJ2-5 gives the full variable domain: DAGVTQSPTHLIKTRGQQVTLRCSPKSGHDTVSWYQQALGQGPQFIFQYYEEEERQRGNFPDRFSGHQFPNYSSELNVNALLLGDSALYLCASSLAVSGIATQYFGPGTRLLVL.

J is TRBJ2-3 and V is TRBV28; no definite D call. CDR1 is MDHEN, CDR2 SYDVKM, per germline. The CDR3 sequence is 12 residues long. Deletions cut 2 bases from V and 8 bases from J, with 8 bases between. The CDR3 nucleotides read TGTGCCAGCAGTTTACCAGGAACTACGCAGTATTTT. This encodes CASSLPGTTQYF. Drawing the rest from reference TRBV28 and TRBJ2-3, the complete variable domain is DVKVTQSSRYLVKRTGEKVFLECVQDMDHENMFWYRQDPGLGLRLIYFSYDVKMKEKGDIPEGYSVSREKKERFSLILESASTNQTSMYLCASSLPGTTQYFGPGTRLTVL.

This clone was seen only once. The chain links TRBV29-1 to TRBJ1-1; a weak D match, TRBD1 (5 bases). CDR1 and CDR2 (germline): SQVTM, ANQGSEA. The CDR3 covers 13 residues. Trimming removed 7 bases from V and 4 bases from J, with 16 bases in between. CDR3 residues: CSGGIGGTTEAFF. DNA for the CDR3: TGCAGCGGGGGCATTGGGGGTACCACTGAAGCTTTCTTT.

The rearrangement joins TRBV7-6 to TRBJ2-7; D ambiguous. Trimming removed 1 base at V and 6 bases at J, with 16 bases between. There are 15 residues in the CDR3. Germline CDR1 reads SGHVS; CDR2 reads FNYEAQ. The CDR3 spells CASSLVVYDLPEQYF. The CDR3 DNA is TGTGCCAGCAGCTTAGTCGTTTACGACCTACCCGAGCAGTACTTC.

This rearrangement joins TRBV7-9 to TRBJ2-7; 8 bases match TRBD2. The germline V gene has CDR1 SEHNR and CDR2 FQNEAQ (reference sequence). CDR3 size: 16 residues. The V segment lost 1 base and the J segment 1 base; nucleotides outside the gene matches: 6. Here the CDR3 reads CASSLVSAGGSYEQYF. CDR3 nucleotide sequence: TGTGCCAGCAGCTTAGTTAGCGCGGGAGGTTCCTACGAGCAGTACTTC. The full variable domain, its missing parts supplied by reference TRBV7-9 and TRBJ2-7, is DTGVSQNPRHKITKRGQNVTFRCDPISEHNRLYWYRQTLGQGPEFLTYFQNEAQLEKSRLLSDRFSAERPKGSFSTLEIQRTEQGDSAMYLCASSLVSAGGSYEQYFGPGTRLTVT.

V gene TRBV9 combines with J gene TRBJ2-5; 8 positions agree with TRBD1. CDR3 length equals 15 residues. V was pared by 0 bases and J by 5 bases, with 6 bases of the junction left unmatched. Germline loops: CDR1 SGDLS, CDR2 YYNGEE. CDR3 in amino acids: CASSVGAGGDETQYF. The DNA of the CDR3 is TGTGCCAGCAGCGTAGGGGCAGGGGGCGACGAGACCCAGTACTTC.

A note on this clone: In the same sample, other DNA sequences code for this CDR3. CDR3 coding DNA: TGTGCCACCAGCAGAGCCGGGACAGTCTCCTACGAGCAGTACTTC. Translation gives CATSRAGTVSYEQYF. This chain uses TRBV15 with TRBJ2-7, with 7 bases lining up with TRBD1. The junction had 3 bases not matched to a gene; V was cut back by 1 base and J by 0 bases. The CDR3 sequence is 15 residues long. The germline CDR1 and CDR2 sequences are LNHNV and YYDKDF (reference sequence). Full variable domain (rest looked up from reference TRBV15 and TRBJ2-7): DAMVIQNPRYQVTQFGKPVTLSCSQTLNHNVMYWYQQKSSQAPKLLFHYYDKDFNNEADTPDNFQSRRPNTSFCFLDIRSPGLGDTAMYLCATSRAGTVSYEQYFGPGTRLTVT.

The rearrangement joins TRBV14 to TRBJ1-3; 9 bases map to TRBD1. The V and J ends lost 2 bases and 3 bases, in that order; junction bases with no gene match: 5. Germline V gene lookup returns CDR1 SGHDN and CDR2 FVKESK. The CDR3 has 16 residues. The CDR3 DNA reads as TGTGCCAGCAGCCAATTACAGGGGGCCTTTGGAAACACCATATATTTT. It is translated as CASSQLQGAFGNTIYF.

The gene calls are TRBV7-8 and TRBJ1-2; 10 nucleotides align to TRBD1. Losses at the gene ends were 3 bases for V and 0 bases for J; bases not matched to a gene: 4. The CDR3 covers 16 residues. The germline gives CDR1 SGHVS, CDR2 FQNEAQ. The CDR3 DNA reads as TGTGCCAGCAGCTTGGGACAGGGGTGGGCTAACTATGGCTACACCTTC. Translating gives CASSLGQGWANYGYTF.

The chain recombines TRBV27 with TRBJ2-5; no clear D. V dropped 7 bases and J dropped 0 bases, with 9 bases sitting between them. CDR1 and CDR2 (germline): MNHEY, SMNVEV (reference sequence). This CDR3 has 13 residues. In DNA, the CDR3 is TGTGCCAGCAAACTCCCGTACCAAGAGACCCAGTACTTC. It codes for CASKLPYQETQYF.

The rearrangement uses TRBV30 and TRBJ2-2, with 8 bases identical to TRBD2. CDR3 length: 23 amino acids. Germline lookup yields CDR1 GTSNPN and CDR2 SVGIG (reference sequence). The V gene end was trimmed by 0 bases and the J gene end by 1 base; junction bases not matched to a gene: 25. CDR3 region: CAWSVRLGTWTSLQPGNTGELFF. Written as DNA, the CDR3 is TGTGCCTGGAGTGTACGTCTTGGGACATGGACTAGCCTGCAACCGGGGAACACCGGGGAGCTGTTTTTT.

For the CDR3, the DNA is TGTGCCAGTAGTATGGGACGGTTTAACACTGAAGCTTTCTTT. Encoded protein: CASSMGRFNTEAFF. The rearrangement uses TRBV19 and TRBJ1-1, with D possibly matching TRBD1 (5 bases). The CDR3 is 14 residues long. V lost 3 bases and J 2 bases, leaving 10 bases between the germline ends. Per germline, CDR1 LNHDA and CDR2 SQIVND (reference sequence).

The chain is built from TRBV18 and TRBJ2-3, with unresolved D. The CDR3 is 14 residues long. Trimming cost V 6 bases and J 3 bases, with 13 bases left between them. CDR1 and CDR2 (germline): KGHSH, LQKENI. The CDR3 is CASSPLRTTDTQYF. The CDR3, as DNA: TGTGCCAGCTCCCCTTTGCGTACGACAGATACGCAGTATTTT.

The V and J genes are TRBV25-1 and TRBJ1-5, with D uncertain. Germline CDR1 and CDR2: MGHDK and SYGVNS. The CDR3 is made up of 12 amino acids. With 7 bases removed from V and 9 bases from J, the gap between germline ends came to 13 bases. The CDR3 is CASMAPGGPQHF. DNA of the CDR3: TGTGCCAGCATGGCCCCCGGAGGGCCCCAGCATTTT.

The chain combines TRBV27 with TRBJ1-3; D unresolved. Trimming took 3 bases from V and 0 from J, leaving 3 bases between them. Germline V gene sequence: CDR1 MNHEY, CDR2 SMNVEV (reference sequence). The CDR3 is made up of 13 amino acids. CDR3 sequence: CASSFTSGNTIYF. The CDR3 nucleotides read TGTGCCAGCAGTTTTACCTCTGGAAACACCATATATTTT.

On this clone itself: At the DNA level, this CDR3 is encoded by other sequences in the same sample as well. V usage is TRBV28 and J usage is TRBJ1-5; the D gene is possibly TRBD1 (6 bases). This CDR3 has 14 residues. V was cut by 1 base and J by 2 bases, with 6 bases left in between. Germline-derived CDR1 and CDR2 are MDHEN and SYDVKM. The CDR3: CASSLSGGNQPQHF. The CDR3 bases are TGTGCCAGCAGTTTATCAGGGGGCAATCAGCCCCAGCATTTT.

This clone was observed a single time. V and J are TRBV2 and TRBJ1-4; TRBD1 agrees at 7 bases. Germline V gene data show CDR1 as SNHLY and CDR2 as FYNNEI. This CDR3 contains 15 residues. The ends lost 7 bases at V and 1 base at J; junction bases unmatched: 6. CDR3 sequence reads: CASKGTAETNEKLFF. The CDR3 DNA sequence: TGTGCCAGCAAGGGGACAGCTGAAACTAATGAAAAACTGTTTTTT.

The chain carries TRBV18 and TRBJ2-7, with a tentative D call TRBD2 (6 bases). CDR1 and CDR2 (germline): KGHSH, LQKENI. CDR3 length: 14 residues. V was cut by 0 bases and J by 3 bases, with 9 bases left in between. CDR3 region: CASSPPEGFYEQYF. As DNA, the CDR3 is TGTGCCAGCTCACCACCGGAGGGTTTCTACGAGCAGTACTTC.